The clone carrying this TCR beta chain occurred a few times. In TCRdb, the 5' RACE reads were re-called with MiXCR into one record per CDR3 protein. The table lists under 300,000 distinct CDR3 sequences, 6% to 7.5% of them singletons. The entry originates in a study of T cells after yellow fever vaccination. Trimming left V 5 bases short and J 10 bases short, with 17 bases between. The length of the CDR3 is 13 residues. In germline, CDR1 is SGHVS, CDR2 FNYEAQ. The receptor was derived from a man aged 30-40 years who received the YFV17D yellow fever vaccine. V usage is TRBV7-6 and J usage is TRBJ1-2, with TRBD1 as a possible D gene (5 bases). The material was CD4+ T cells sorted from PBMCs, obtained 15 days after the yellow fever booster vaccination. The CDR3 nucleotides read TGTGCCAGCAGCCAGTGGAGGGGCGCGATCTACACCTTC. This gives the protein CASSQWRGAIYTF.